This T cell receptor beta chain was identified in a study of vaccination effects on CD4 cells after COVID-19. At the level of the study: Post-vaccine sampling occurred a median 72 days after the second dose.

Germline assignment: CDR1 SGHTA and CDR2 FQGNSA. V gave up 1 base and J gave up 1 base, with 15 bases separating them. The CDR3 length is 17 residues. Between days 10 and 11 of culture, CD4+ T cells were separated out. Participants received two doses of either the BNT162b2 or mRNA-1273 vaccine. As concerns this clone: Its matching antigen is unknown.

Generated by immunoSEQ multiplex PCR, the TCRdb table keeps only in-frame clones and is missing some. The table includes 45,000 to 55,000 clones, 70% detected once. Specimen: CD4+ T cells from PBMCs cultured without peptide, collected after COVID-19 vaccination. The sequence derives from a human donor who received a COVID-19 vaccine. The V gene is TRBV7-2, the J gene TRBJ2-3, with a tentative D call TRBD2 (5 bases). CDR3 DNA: TGTGCCAGCAGCTTAGTGGGGTTAGCGTCTCGCACAGATACGCAGTATTTT. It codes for CASSLVGLASRTDTQYF.